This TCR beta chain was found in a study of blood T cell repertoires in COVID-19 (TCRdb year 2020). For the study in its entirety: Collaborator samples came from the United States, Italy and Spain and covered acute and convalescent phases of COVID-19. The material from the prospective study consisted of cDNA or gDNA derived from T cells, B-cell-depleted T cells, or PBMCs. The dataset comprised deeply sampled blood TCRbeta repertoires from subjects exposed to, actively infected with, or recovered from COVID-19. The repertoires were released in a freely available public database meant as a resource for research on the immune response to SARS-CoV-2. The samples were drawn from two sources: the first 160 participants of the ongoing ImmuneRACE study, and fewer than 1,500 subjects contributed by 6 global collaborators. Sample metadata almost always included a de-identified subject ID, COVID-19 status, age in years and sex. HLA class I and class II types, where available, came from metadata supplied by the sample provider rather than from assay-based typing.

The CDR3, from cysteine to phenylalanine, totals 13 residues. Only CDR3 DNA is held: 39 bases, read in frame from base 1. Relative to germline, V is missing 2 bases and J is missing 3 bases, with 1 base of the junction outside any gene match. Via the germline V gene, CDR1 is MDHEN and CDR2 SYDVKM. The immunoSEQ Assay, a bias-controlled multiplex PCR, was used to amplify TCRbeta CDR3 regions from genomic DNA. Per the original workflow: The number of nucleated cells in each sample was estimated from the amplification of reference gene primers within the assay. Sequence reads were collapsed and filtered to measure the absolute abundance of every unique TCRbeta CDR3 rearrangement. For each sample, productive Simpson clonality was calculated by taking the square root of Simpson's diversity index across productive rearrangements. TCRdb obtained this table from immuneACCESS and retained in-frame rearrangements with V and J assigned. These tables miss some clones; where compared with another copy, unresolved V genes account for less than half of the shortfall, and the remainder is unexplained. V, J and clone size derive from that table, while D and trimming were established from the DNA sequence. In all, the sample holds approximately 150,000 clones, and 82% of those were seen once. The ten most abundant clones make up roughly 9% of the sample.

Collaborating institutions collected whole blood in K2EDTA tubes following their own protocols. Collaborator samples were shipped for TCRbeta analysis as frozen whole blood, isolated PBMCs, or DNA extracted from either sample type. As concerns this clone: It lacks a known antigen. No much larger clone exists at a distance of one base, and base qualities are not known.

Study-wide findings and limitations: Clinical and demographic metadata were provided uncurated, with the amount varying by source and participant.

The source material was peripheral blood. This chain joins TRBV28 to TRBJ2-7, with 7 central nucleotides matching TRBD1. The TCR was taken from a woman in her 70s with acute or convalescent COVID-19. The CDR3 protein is CASSLGQVYEQYF. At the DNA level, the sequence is TGTGCCAGCAGTTTAGGACAGGTCTACGAGCAGTACTTC. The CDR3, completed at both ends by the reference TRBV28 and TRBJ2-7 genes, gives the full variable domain DVKVTQSSRYLVKRTGEKVFLECVQDMDHENMFWYRQDPGLGLRLIYFSYDVKMKEKGDIPEGYSVSREKKERFSLILESASTNQTSMYLCASSLGQVYEQYFGPGTRLTVT.